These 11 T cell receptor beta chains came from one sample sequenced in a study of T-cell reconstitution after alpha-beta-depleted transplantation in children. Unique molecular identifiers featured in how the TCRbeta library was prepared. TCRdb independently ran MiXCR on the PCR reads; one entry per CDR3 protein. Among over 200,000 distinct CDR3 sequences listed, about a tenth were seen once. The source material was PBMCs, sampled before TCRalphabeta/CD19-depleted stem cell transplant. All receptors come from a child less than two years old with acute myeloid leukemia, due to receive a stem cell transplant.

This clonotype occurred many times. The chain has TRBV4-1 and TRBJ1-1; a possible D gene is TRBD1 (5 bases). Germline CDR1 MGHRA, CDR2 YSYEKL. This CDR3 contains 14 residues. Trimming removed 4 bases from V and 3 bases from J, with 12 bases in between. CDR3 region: CASSLGPLDTEAFF. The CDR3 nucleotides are TGCGCCAGCAGCCTGGGACCGCTGGACACTGAAGCTTTCTTT.

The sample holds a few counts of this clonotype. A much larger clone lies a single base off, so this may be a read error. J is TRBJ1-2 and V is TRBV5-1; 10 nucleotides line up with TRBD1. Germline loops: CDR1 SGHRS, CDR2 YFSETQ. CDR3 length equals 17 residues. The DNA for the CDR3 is TGCGCCAGCAGCTTGCCCTTGACAGGGGGCGCCGACTATGGCTACCCCTTC. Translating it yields CASSLPLTGGADYGYPF.

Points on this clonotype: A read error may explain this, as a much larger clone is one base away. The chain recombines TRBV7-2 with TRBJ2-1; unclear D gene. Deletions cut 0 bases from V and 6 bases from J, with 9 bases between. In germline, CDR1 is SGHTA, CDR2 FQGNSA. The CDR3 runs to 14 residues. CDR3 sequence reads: CASSLARPLNEQFF. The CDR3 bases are TGTGCCAGCAGCTTAGCGAGGCCACTCAATGAGCAGTTCTTC.

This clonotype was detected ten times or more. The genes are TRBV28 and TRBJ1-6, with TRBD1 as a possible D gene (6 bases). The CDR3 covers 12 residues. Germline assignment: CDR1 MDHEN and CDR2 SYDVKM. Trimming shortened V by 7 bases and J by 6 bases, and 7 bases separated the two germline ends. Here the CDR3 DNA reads TGTGCCAGCACCAGGGGTAATTCACCCCTCCACTTT. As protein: CASTRGNSPLHF.

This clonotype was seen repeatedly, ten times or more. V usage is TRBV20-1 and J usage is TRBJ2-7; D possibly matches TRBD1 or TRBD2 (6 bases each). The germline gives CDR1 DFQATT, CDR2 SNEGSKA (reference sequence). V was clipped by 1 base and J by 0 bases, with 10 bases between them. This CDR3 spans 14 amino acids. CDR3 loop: CSARVGGNSYEQYF. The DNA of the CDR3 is TGCAGTGCTAGAGTAGGGGGGAACTCCTACGAGCAGTACTTC.

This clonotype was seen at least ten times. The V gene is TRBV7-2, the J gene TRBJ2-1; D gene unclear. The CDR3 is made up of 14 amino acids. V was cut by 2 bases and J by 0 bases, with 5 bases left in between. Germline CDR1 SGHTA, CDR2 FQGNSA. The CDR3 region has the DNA TGTGCCAGCAGCTTACAACACTCCTACAATGAGCAGTTCTTC. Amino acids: CASSLQHSYNEQFF.

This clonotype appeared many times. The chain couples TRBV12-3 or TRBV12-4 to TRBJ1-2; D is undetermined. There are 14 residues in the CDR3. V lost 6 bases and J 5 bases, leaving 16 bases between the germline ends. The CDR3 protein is CASSLMGTQYGYTF. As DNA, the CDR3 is TGTGCCAGCAGCCTTATGGGCACCCAATATGGCTACACCTTC.

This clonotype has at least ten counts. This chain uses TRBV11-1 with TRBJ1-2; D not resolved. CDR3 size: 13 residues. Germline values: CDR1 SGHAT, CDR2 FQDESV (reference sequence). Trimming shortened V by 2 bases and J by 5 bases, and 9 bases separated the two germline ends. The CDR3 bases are TGTGCCAGCAGCTTATGGGCGGAGTATGGCTACACCTTC. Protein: CASSLWAEYGYTF.

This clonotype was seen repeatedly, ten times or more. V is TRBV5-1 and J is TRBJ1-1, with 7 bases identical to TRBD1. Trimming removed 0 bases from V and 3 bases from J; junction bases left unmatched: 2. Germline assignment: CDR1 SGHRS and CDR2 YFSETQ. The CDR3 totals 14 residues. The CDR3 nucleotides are TGCGCCAGCAGCTTGGCCAGGGGGGACACTGAAGCTTTCTTT. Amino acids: CASSLARGDTEAFF.

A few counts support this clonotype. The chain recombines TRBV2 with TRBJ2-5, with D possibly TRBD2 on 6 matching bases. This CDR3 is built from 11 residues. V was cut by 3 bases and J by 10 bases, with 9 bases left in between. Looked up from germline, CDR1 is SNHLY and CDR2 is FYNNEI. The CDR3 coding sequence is TGTGCCAGCAGTGATAGGGAGGTCCAGTACTTC. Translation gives CASSDREVQYF.

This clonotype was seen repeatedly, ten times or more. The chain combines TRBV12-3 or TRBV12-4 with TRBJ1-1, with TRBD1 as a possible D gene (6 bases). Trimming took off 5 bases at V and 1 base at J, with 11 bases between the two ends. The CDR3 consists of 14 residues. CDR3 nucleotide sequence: TGTGCCAGCAGTACCCGGACAGAGAACACTGAAGCTTTCTTT. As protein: CASSTRTENTEAFF.